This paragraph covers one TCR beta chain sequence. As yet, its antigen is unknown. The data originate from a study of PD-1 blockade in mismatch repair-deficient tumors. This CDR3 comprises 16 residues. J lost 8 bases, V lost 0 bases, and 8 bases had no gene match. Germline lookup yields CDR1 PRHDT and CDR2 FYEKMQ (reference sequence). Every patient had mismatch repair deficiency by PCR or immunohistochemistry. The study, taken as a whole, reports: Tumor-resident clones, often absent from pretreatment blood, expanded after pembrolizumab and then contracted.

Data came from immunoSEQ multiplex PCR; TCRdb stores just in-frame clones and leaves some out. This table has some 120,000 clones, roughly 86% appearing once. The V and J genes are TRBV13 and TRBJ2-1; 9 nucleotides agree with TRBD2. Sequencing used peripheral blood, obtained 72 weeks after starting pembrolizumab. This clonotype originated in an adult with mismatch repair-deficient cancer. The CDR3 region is CASSLGVSGRFHEQFF. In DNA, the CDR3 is TGTGCCAGCAGCTTAGGCGTTAGCGGGAGATTCCATGAGCAGTTCTTC.